The 5 T cell receptor beta chains below come from one sample, sequenced in a study of CD8 T cells in ankylosing spondylitis. TCRdb used MiXCR to reprocess the 5' RACE reads, holding one entry per CDR3 protein. The sample records 150,000 to 200,000 distinct CDR3 sequences, approximately 13% being singletons. The specimen was blood, either unsorted or a sorted T cell fraction (not recorded which). These receptors all stem from a female donor with ankylosing spondylitis or in good health (not recorded which).

V usage is TRBV12-3 or TRBV12-4 and J usage is TRBJ2-7; no clear D gene. V lost 2 bases to trimming and J lost 5 bases, with 13 bases between them. The CDR3 has 14 amino acids. The CDR3 sequence: CASSLRLTDDEQYF. The CDR3 DNA sequence: TGTGCCAGCAGTTTACGGCTTACTGACGACGAGCAGTACTTC.

This clonotype showed up just a few times. CDR3 in DNA: TGTGCCAGCAGGCTCCTCCGGAGCACAGATACGCAGTATTTT. It codes for CASRLLRSTDTQYF. The gene calls are TRBV7-8 and TRBJ2-3; D gene uncertain. V lost 6 bases to trimming and J lost 0 bases, with 10 bases between them. The CDR3 has 14 residues. The germline V gene encodes CDR1 SGHVS and CDR2 FQNEAQ.

This clonotype has ten or more counts. The rearrangement uses TRBV14 and TRBJ2-1, with TRBD2 matching 9 bases. Trimming removed 0 bases from V and 4 bases from J; junction bases left unmatched: 16. Germline V gene data show CDR1 as SGHDN and CDR2 as FVKESK. The CDR3 is 20 residues long. Here the CDR3 DNA reads TGTGCCAGCAGCCAAGAGGCATTCAGTCTGAGACTAGCGGAGTACAATGAGCAGTTCTTC. This translates into CASSQEAFSLRLAEYNEQFF.

This clonotype was recorded a few times. This sequence joins TRBV6-2 or TRBV6-3 and TRBJ1-2, with D perhaps TRBD1 (6 bases). The CDR3 sequence is 15 residues long. Germline values: CDR1 MNHEY, CDR2 SVGEGT. The V end lost 7 bases, the J end lost 3 bases, and 18 bases lay between the germline ends. The CDR3: CASNADRSGYYGYTF. The CDR3 region has the DNA TGTGCCAGCAATGCTGACAGGTCTGGTTACTATGGCTACACCTTC.

This clonotype was counted ten times or more. This sequence joins TRBV9 and TRBJ2-5; D remains ambiguous. Trimming pared 1 base from V and 3 bases from J, leaving 7 bases between. Germline CDR1 reads SGDLS; CDR2 reads YYNGEE. The CDR3 is 13 residues long. The CDR3 reads CASSVMAKETQYF. CDR3 bases: TGTGCCAGCAGCGTAATGGCCAAAGAGACCCAGTACTTC. Looking up the rest from reference TRBV9 and TRBJ2-5 gives the full variable domain: DSGVTQTPKHLITATGQRVTLRCSPRSGDLSVYWYQQSLDQGLQFLIQYYNGEERAKGNILERFSAQQFPDLHSELNLSSLELGDSALYFCASSVMAKETQYFGPGTRLLVL.